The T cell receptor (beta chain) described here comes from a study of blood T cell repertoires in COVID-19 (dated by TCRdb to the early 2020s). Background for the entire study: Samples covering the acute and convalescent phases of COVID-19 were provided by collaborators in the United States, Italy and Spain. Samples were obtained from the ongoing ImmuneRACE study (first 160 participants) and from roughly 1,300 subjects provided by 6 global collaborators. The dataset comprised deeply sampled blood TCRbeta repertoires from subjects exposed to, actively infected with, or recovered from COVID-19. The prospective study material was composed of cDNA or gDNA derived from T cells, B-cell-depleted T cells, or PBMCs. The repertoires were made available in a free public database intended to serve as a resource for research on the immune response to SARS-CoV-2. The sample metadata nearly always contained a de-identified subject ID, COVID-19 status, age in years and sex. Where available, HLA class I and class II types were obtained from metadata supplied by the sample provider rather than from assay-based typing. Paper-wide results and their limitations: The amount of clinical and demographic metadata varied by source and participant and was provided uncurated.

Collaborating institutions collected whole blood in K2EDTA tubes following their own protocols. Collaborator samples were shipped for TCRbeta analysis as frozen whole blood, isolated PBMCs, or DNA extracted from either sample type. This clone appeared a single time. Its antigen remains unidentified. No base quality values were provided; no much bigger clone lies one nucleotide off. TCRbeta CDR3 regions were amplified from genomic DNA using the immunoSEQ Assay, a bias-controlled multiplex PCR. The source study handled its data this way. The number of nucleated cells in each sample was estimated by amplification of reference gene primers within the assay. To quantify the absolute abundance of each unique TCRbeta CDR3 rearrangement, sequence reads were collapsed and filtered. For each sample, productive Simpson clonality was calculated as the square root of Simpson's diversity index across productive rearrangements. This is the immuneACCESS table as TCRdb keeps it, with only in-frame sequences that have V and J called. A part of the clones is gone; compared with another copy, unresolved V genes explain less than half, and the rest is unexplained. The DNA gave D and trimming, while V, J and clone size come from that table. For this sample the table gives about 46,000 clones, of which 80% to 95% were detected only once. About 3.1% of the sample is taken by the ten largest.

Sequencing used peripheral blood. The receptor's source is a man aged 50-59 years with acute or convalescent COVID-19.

The CDR3 has the sequence CASSPRRLAGGNSYNEQFF. The nucleotides are TGTGCCAGCAGCCCGCGGAGACTAGCGGGGGGTAACTCCTACAATGAGCAGTTCTTC. This sequence uses TRBV3-1 (or the pseudogene TRBV3-2) and TRBJ2-1; 13 central nucleotides agree with TRBD2. The germline V gene (reference sequence) supplies CDR1 LGHDT and CDR2 YNNKEL. The CDR3 runs 19 amino acids, cysteine and phenylalanine included. Only CDR3 DNA remains: 57 bases, in frame from the first base. Here V drops 4 bases and J drops 0 bases, and the junction holds 9 bases not matched to any gene.